This T cell receptor beta chain was profiled in a study of T cell responses to AZD1222 COVID-19 vaccine (dated by TCRdb to the early 2020s). Regarding the research as a whole: AZD1222 recipients given second doses at about 4 weeks or at about 12 weeks were pooled, since spike-specific TCR depth and breadth were not found to differ between the two schedules. A total of about 250 trial participants underwent TCR sequencing, of whom roughly 210 had received two doses of AZD1222 and roughly 26 had received two doses of the MenACWY control vaccine. Enrollment into the trials was organized by age into subgroups of 18-55, 56-69 and 70-plus years, and those subgroups contained around 150, 28 and 57 TCR-sequenced participants, respectively.

Beyond this particular receptor, the publication reports: No day 14 peak-response samples were available, so repertoires were characterized only after the peak T cell response. Spike-specific TCR breadth and depth rose significantly after two AZD1222 doses compared with day 0 and with MenACWY recipients. In the small 56-69-year group, the increase in depth fell short of significance, most likely because of low power. Participants were mostly white British and included more females than males, and it was suggested by the authors that clonal diversity may have been underestimated. Conclusions about previously exposed vaccinees are limited, since just five or six AZD1222 recipients were seropositive for SARS-CoV-2 at baseline. Epitopes outside the regions mutated in the B.1.351 and B.1.1.7 variants were reportedly recognized by nearly half of the unique spike-specific TCRs. The vaccine-associated CD4 TCRs covered the entire spike protein, and the dominant responses fell in regions 160-218 and 743-854.

With respect to this clone: The clone's antigen remains unknown. The germline gene is not matched at one end of the junction; a read error may be the cause.

The CDR3 regions of human TCRbeta chains were analyzed by immunosequencing. On the authors' methods: TCRs in the repertoires were matched against a reference library of SARS-CoV-2-specific TCRs that had been generated with the MIRA antigen-specificity platform. Breadth was defined as the fraction of unique TCRs that were SARS-CoV-2-associated, and depth was defined as the fraction of total T cells that were SARS-CoV-2-associated. Using the MIRA data, each spike-specific TCR was assigned both to the spike region to which the TCR was reactive and to a CD4 or CD8 class. Log10-transformed breadth and depth values were compared by one-way ANOVA with Sidak's multiple comparisons tests. Held by TCRdb, this immuneACCESS table contains in-frame sequences only and omits some clones. Under half of the omission traces to an unresolved V gene where checked; the cause of the rest is unknown. V and J calls and clone size come straight from that table; D and trimming were deduced from the DNA. This sample gives roughly 76,000 clones in total; 70% to 90% of them show up just once. The ten most abundant clones make up about a tenth of the sample.

Taken with the paper, the label for time point translates to: baseline before first vaccination. Samples from vaccinated people were obtained from the UK trials COV001 and COV002, which included a single-blind randomized controlled phase 2/3 trial of AZD1222 (ChAdOx1 nCoV-19) in healthy adults. For TCRbeta chain sequencing, PBMC samples were collected from trial participants at day 0 and at day 28 after the second dose. The receptor was derived from an adult in good health. Sequences were derived from peripheral blood, sampled on day 0 of AZD1222 vaccination.

The sequence in DNA is TGTGCCAGCAGCCCGGGACATTTGAGTTTC. It encodes CASSPGHLSF. The chain is made from TRBV7-8 and TRBJ1-2; 6 matching bases give a weak D call of TRBD1. The germline V gene sets CDR1 to SGHVS and CDR2 to FQNEAQ. The CDR3 spans 10 residues, from the cysteine through the phenylalanine. CDR3 DNA only is kept here, 30 bases in frame from base 1. Extended through the reference TRBV7-8 and TRBJ1-2 proteins, this CDR3 yields the full variable domain: GAGVSQSPRYKVAKRGQDVALRCDPISGHVSLFWYQQALGQGPEFLTYFQNEAQLDKSGLPSDRFFAERPEGSVSTLKIQRTQQEDSAVYLCASSPGHLSFGSGTRLTVV.